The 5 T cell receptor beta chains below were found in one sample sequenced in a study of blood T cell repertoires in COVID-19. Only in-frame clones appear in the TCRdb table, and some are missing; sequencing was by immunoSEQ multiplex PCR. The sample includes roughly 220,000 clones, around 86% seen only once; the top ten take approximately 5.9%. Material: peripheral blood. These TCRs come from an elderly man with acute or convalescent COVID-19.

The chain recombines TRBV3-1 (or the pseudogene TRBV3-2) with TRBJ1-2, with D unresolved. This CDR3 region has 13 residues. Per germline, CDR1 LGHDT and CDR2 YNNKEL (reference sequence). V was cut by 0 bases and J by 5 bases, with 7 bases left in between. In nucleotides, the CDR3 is TGTGCCAGCAGCCAAGATTATCAGTATGGCTACACCTTC. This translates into CASSQDYQYGYTF.

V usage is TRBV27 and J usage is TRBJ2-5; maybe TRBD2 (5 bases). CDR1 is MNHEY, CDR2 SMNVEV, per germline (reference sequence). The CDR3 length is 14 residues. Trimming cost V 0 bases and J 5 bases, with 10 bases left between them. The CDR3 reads CASSLSRGRETQYF. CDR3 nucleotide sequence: TGTGCCAGCAGTTTATCCCGCGGGCGCGAGACCCAGTACTTC.

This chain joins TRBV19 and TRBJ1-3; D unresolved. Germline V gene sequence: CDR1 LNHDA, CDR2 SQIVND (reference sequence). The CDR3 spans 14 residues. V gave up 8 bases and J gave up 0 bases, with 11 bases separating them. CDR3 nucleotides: TGTGCCAGTTCTAAAGCACTCTCTGGAAACACCATATATTTT. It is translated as CASSKALSGNTIYF.

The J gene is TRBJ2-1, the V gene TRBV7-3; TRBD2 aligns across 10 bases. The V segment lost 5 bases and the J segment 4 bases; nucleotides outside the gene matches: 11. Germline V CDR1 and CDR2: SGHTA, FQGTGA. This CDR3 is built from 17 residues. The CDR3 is CASSRFAGTSAYNEQFF. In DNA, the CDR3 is TGTGCCAGCAGCAGATTCGCAGGGACTAGCGCTTACAATGAGCAGTTCTTC.

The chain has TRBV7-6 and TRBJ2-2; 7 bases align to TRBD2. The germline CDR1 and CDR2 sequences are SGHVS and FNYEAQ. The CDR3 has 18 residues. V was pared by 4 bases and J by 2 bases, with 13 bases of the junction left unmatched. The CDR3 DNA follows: TGTGCCAGCAGCTACCCCTATCGGGCTAGCGGTAACACCGGGGAGCTGTTTTTT. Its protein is CASSYPYRASGNTGELFF.